One and the same sample provided the 3 T cell receptor beta chains below, sequenced in a study of regulatory T cells in long-lasting Graves disease. Time point meaning: newly diagnosed GD, antithyroid drugs for less than 3 months. RNA isolated from PBMCs was used to make the TCR library. To make TCR beta libraries, researchers used iRepertoire HTBI primers and Arm-PCR of CDR3 regions. Using its own MiXCR run on the multiplex PCR reads, TCRdb lists one record per CDR3 protein. The top ten clones hold about 11% of a sample with about 440,000 distinct CDR3 sequences, roughly 17% of them seen once. This sample was shared with a second study, whose subject was T cells in Graves' hyperthyroidism and ophthalmopathy.

This specimen was peripheral blood mononuclear cells (PBMCs), taken at new diagnosis, from a patient treated with antithyroid drugs. The receptor source for this set is a woman aged 25 to 39 with Graves disease.

This clonotype showed up just a few times. The chain combines TRBV20-1 with TRBJ2-1; 16 bases are a match to TRBD2. Germline trimming cut 7 bases from V and 4 bases from J; bases unmatched to any gene: 13. From germline, CDR1 is DFQATT and CDR2 SNEGSKA (reference sequence). This CDR3 comprises 18 residues. CDR3 coding DNA: TGCAGTGGCCTGACAGGGACTAGCGGGAGGGCCTGGTACAATGAGCAGTTCTTC. The encoded protein is CSGLTGTSGRAWYNEQFF.

This clonotype was observed many times. The chain's CDR3 is CAWSGMNTEAFF. DNA of the CDR3: TGTGCCTGGAGTGGGATGAACACTGAAGCTTTCTTT. The chain carries TRBV30 and TRBJ1-1; D not resolved. Trimming took 1 base from V and 0 from J, leaving 3 bases between them. The CDR3 sequence is 12 residues long. Looked up from germline, CDR1 is GTSNPN and CDR2 is SVGIG (reference sequence).

This clonotype was found many times. In DNA form, the CDR3 reads TGTGCCAGCACCCTAGGACAGGTAGCTTTCTTT. As protein: CASTLGQVAFF. J is TRBJ1-1 and V is TRBV12-3 or TRBV12-4; 7 bases are shared with TRBD1. The CDR3 is made up of 11 amino acids. Trimming cost V 7 bases and J 10 bases; bases outside gene matches: 6.